These T cell receptor beta chains were read from a single sample in a study of T cells expressing NK-cell markers. After re-calling the 5' RACE reads, TCRdb lists one entry per CDR3 protein, DNA absent. The sample holds about 110,000 distinct CDR3 sequences. Sequenced input: blood T cells: a sorted CD56 or NKG2C T cell subset, CD4+ or CD8+ T cells, or bulk PBMC T cells (not recorded which). These receptors were obtained from a woman between 18 and 70 years old in good health. Each CDR3 is given with its conserved first and last residue. Fields, in order: J gene, V gene, CDR3 protein.

TRBJ2-1,TRBV11-2,CASSLGLGSNEQFF
TRBJ2-3,TRBV9,CASERGGTDTQYF
TRBJ2-1,TRBV29-1,CSVEVLGEADEQFF
TRBJ2-2,TRBV29-1,CSVEQANTGELFF
TRBJ1-6,TRBV4-2,CASSQVRGLNNSPLHF
TRBJ1-2,TRBV11-2,CASSLDGRDYGYTF
TRBJ2-7,TRBV5-8,CASSTGGGSGYEQYF
TRBJ2-1,TRBV9,CASTSTGVTGVGNEQFF
TRBJ1-2,TRBV14,CASSLGGQGKDGYTF
TRBJ2-1,TRBV12-3/TRBV12-4,CASTAGTRNPSNEQFF
TRBJ1-1,TRBV12-3/TRBV12-4,CASSTTGTIEAFF
TRBJ1-2,TRBV12-3/TRBV12-4,CASTPAALYGYTF
TRBJ2-2,TRBV9,CASSVSGIGELFF
TRBJ2-1,TRBV4-3,CASSQVRSSYNEQFF
TRBJ1-1,TRBV4-2,CASSQEAGMGTEAFF
TRBJ2-1,TRBV9,CASSAVADEQFF
TRBJ2-2,TRBV6-4,CASSGTSGNTGELFF
TRBJ2-2,TRBV20-1,CSATNPGVAGELFF
TRBJ2-7,TRBV29-1,CSAGTGDYEQYF
TRBJ1-2,TRBV5-1,CASSLLGTHGYTF
TRBJ1-6,TRBV7-2,CASSLVVGGPYSPLHF
TRBJ2-2,TRBV25-1,CASSETGRASGELFF
TRBJ2-1,TRBV19,CASSLQGSHEQFF
TRBJ2-5,TRBV29-1,CSVEDLLGLETQYF
TRBJ2-1,TRBV27,CASSPRTSGIGSYNEQFF
TRBJ1-1,TRBV5-4,CASSKVGTEAFF
TRBJ1-5,TRBV12-3/TRBV12-4,CASSLARDYQPQHF
TRBJ2-7,TRBV20-1,CSAEHPDKYEQYF
TRBJ2-3,TRBV19,CASSIVLHGYTDTQYF
TRBJ2-7,TRBV29-1,CSVAEGLAGNYEQYF